Included here is one T cell receptor (beta chain) sequence, with context. The antigen this receptor binds is unknown. Base qualities were left out, and no much larger clone turns up one base away. The cohort consisted of more than 650 healthy bone marrow donors. All cohort members were sampled while nominally healthy, although unrecorded immune exposures were likely present. The donor tested CMV seropositive and was one of the 289 seropositive cohort members. Every donor gave a peripheral blood sample, and the peripheral blood mononuclear cells from that sample were used for TCR beta sequencing. Genomic DNA extraction from the blood cell samples was performed with the Qiagen DNeasy Blood Extraction Kit. V loses 5 bases of germline sequence and J loses 3 bases, and the interval between the two ends is 8 bases. From cysteine to phenylalanine, the CDR3 is 12 amino acids long. Of all the DNA, just the CDR3 is kept, 36 bases in frame from base 1. CDR1 SGHTA and CDR2 FQGNSA are derived from the germline V gene.

These data belong to a study of cytomegalovirus exposure and HLA in healthy donors (TCRdb year 2017). As for the study more broadly: An earlier analysis of some 620 of the donors reported 276 Gb of sequence data and approximately 120 million unique TCR beta sequences obtained from 180 million or so T cells. An early release that covered about 640 HLA-typed donors contained around 330 gigabases of sequencing data and tens of millions of unique TCR sequences. Of the 398 genotyped donors, 75% to 85% were placed in the genetic ancestry cluster associated with self-reported Caucasian donors. The study aimed to test whether signatures of past pathogen exposure could be identified by cataloging public T cell receptors. Using immunosequencing, the study profiled T cell repertoires from 640 or so subjects and related those repertoires to cytomegalovirus serostatus. Besides the first cohort of 550 to 750 subjects, a separate validation cohort made up of 120 or so different subjects was used. The study combined high-throughput TCR immunosequencing, statistical association of individual TCRs with disease status, and machine learning to predict cytomegalovirus infection status. In a later analysis, previously published TCR beta repertoires from 600 to 850 donors were re-analyzed and high-resolution HLA genotyping was added so that TCR occurrence patterns could be studied. Rather than using new phenotypic data, the later analysis identified candidate immune exposures from TCR beta sequences and from how often those sequences occurred across donors. To decide whether each TCR beta V gene segment behaved as functional or pseudogenic, an earlier analysis of 587 of the donors relied on high-throughput TCR beta sequencing. Donor age, sex, ethnicity and CMV serostatus were compiled together with the repertoire data. A later genetic analysis took genome-wide SNP genotypes for about 55% of the 666 donors and used that subset as a discovery cohort. Every discovery cohort repertoire had been produced on one sequencing platform. Class I and class II HLA loci were covered by the typing at four-digit resolution. The number of typed donors differed by locus: about 629-630 for A, B, C, DRB1 and DQB1; some 540 for DQA1; approximately 610 for DPA1; and around 450 for DPB1. Roughly five DR-DQ haplotypes were handled as single units for association and clustering, since linkage in the cohort was strong. Across about 370 genotyped donors of the cohort, an average of about 220,000 unique TCR beta nucleotide sequences per donor were sequenced, and roughly a sixth of those sequences were non-productive.

Paper-wide results and their limitations: In a later analysis, most CMV-associated TCR beta chains were found to appear HLA-restricted, with HLA associations seemingly driven largely by CMV exposure. A cluster of highly shared sequence variants was judged likely to be a technical artifact of the sequencing pipeline. Across donors, most TCR sequences were observed very rarely, whereas some public TCRs were present in many individuals. V-gene and J-gene trimming of TCR beta chains was associated with a missense DCLRE1C variant in a later genetic analysis, and the association was replicated in an independent cohort. Because some donors lacked HLA typing at each locus, the association tests relied only on the typed subset. The presence/absence analyses assumed that sequencing depth was roughly uniform across donors, and that assumption may not be true. Because the 87-base-pair reads could not distinguish some IMGT-functional V segments, including TRBV6-2 and TRBV6-3, those segments were excluded. A later analysis reported that several top co-occurrence clusters appeared linked to parvovirus B19, influenza, CMV and Epstein-Barr virus. For the cohort, immune exposure information was limited to CMV serostatus. Assigning TCR associations to individual alleles was difficult when HLA alleles, especially DR and DQ, strongly co-occurred. In a later analysis, the rate of TCR association differed among HLA loci, with DRB1 alleles having the most associated TCRs and HLA-C alleles having the fewest. Broadly in line with IMGT annotations, most TCR beta V segments showed up in productive rearrangements about 87% or about 30% of the time in an earlier analysis of some 590 of the donors. Three of the identified cytomegalovirus-associated TCR beta chains were confirmed in vitro to be specific for cytomegalovirus antigens. In a later analysis, HLA-associated TCR beta chains showed more clonal expansion and lower generation probabilities than non-associated chains that were equally common. In a later genetic analysis, fewer N-insertions in productive TCRs were reported among donors in an Asian-associated ancestry cluster than the roughly 700-donor mean. Correlated functional status among segregating V segments might reflect linkage disequilibrium, but an unknown experimental factor could not be ruled out. In this cohort, only TCR beta chains were sequenced, and detectable features were limited by the absence of alpha or paired-chain data. Specific HLA alleles were associated with 16,951 TCR beta sequences at a false discovery rate of 0.05 in a later analysis. Around 16 rarely observed V segments, including chromosome 9 orphons, were excluded from the earlier analysis of a few hundred of the donors because counts were too low. A further reported finding was that TCR beta sequences accurately predicted the HLA-A and HLA-B alleles for most subjects in the first cohort. The authors suggested that the approach could potentially be generalized to other disease states and immunological phenotypes. The study listed approximately 160 TCR beta chains as associated with cytomegalovirus. In both the original and validation cohorts, the classifier was reported to diagnose cytomegalovirus status with high specificity and sensitivity.

Library generation was performed with the immunoSEQ multiplex PCR assay. For the multiplex PCR, a mixture combining 60 forward primers for TCR Vbeta segments and 13 reverse primers for TCR Jbeta segments was used. Amplification of the CDR3 region of rearranged TCR beta genes was performed with a multiplex PCR assay on genomic DNA. Amplified TCR beta libraries were sequenced as 87-base-pair reads on the Illumina HiSeq System. In the source study's methods: Across the 700 or so repertoires, a later analysis counted approximately 83 million unique TCR beta chains, 8.5 million to 12 million of which were shared by at least two donors. Raw reads were error-corrected and collapsed into unique sequences with a nearest-neighbor algorithm that merged closely related sequences to remove PCR and sequencing errors. To assign V, D and J gene segments, CDR3 sequences were aligned to IMGT reference sequences. For a sequence to be retained, a match of at least six nucleotides to both a V gene segment and a J gene segment was required. Rearrangements were called productive when the CDR3 lacked stop codons and stayed in frame with V and J; all others were non-productive. Following IMGT convention, CDR3 was defined as the stretch from the second conserved V-encoded cysteine to the conserved J-encoded phenylalanine. The earlier analysis of 587 of the donors excluded any sequence lacking an unambiguous match to a single V gene segment. An earlier analysis of approximately 590 of the donors classified V segments as functional when productive rearrangements were above 56.7% and as segregating when the standard deviation between donors was above 5%. A statistical classification framework was built to diagnose cytomegalovirus status from the catalog of TCR beta chain sequences. A later analysis assigned V and J genes by comparing TCR nucleotide sequences with IMGT/GENE-DB human TR gene sequences. The TCRdist pipeline was used in a later analysis to assign CDR3 sequences and most-parsimonious VDJ recombination scenarios. A later analysis defined each TCR beta chain by its CDR3 amino acid sequence plus V-gene family, and excluded reads lacking a unique V-gene family. To address suspected cross-contamination and a sequencing artifact, a later analysis removed over 500 highly shared, low-generation-probability nucleotide sequences. In a later analysis, a clonal expansion index for each public chain was calculated from normalized within-repertoire ranks of inferred template counts. A later analysis computed generation probabilities with a VDJ recombination model fitted to out-of-frame rearrangements, and checked the results against IGoR. In a later analysis, hypergeometric tests were used to score TCR-TCR, TCR-HLA and TCR-CMV co-occurrence, with a repertoire-size bias correction applied to TCR pairs. In a later analysis, false discovery rates were estimated by permuting HLA or CMV assignments 20 times. A later analysis grouped co-occurring TCRs with DBSCAN, adding TCRdist sequence similarity when clustering within HLA-allele-positive subsets. For co-occurrence clustering, repertoires with fewer than 30,000 or more than 120,000 public chains were excluded, along with about five repertoires with anomalous nucleotide sharing. Imported from immuneACCESS, the table was reduced by TCRdb to in-frame sequences with V and J called. These copies leave out some clones; in studies compared against another copy, an unresolved V gene accounts for under half, and the cause of the remainder is not known. That table gives V, J and clone size, and the DNA gave D and trimming. The sample contains approximately 200,000 clones, 79% of them found a single time. Of the sample, 4.4% is held by the ten largest clones.

The receptor was isolated from a woman in her 30s in good health and CMV-seropositive. The sample consisted of PBMCs. The rearrangement combines TRBV7-2 with TRBJ2-7; the D gene is perhaps TRBD1, on 6 matching bases. The CDR3 reads as follows: CASSLQGYEQYF. The DNA is as follows: TGTGCCAGCAGCCTACAGGGCTACGAGCAGTACTTC.